The TCR beta chain under discussion was sequenced for a study of T cell responses to AZD1222 COVID-19 vaccine. Whole-study context: Researchers grouped second doses given at about 4 or about 12 weeks into one pool.

Concerning this clone itself: The antigen is not known.

Some clones are missing from TCRdb's copy, which holds only in-frame ones; the method was immunoSEQ multiplex PCR. The sample holds about 96,000 clones; 80% to 90% are singletons and the top ten take roughly 1.7%. Study outcomes and limitations: Clonal diversity was possibly underestimated, and white British individuals and females predominated among donors.

The CDR3 loop spans 15 amino acids. Germline V lookup: CDR1 LGHNA, CDR2 YNFKEQ. Trimming pared 1 base from V and 8 bases from J, leaving 14 bases between. The sequence derives from an adult in good health. The chain has TRBV4-2 and TRBJ1-4; D call uncertain. Specimen: peripheral blood, collected on day 0 of AZD1222 vaccination. CDR3 DNA: TGTGCCAGCAGCCAAGTGTCGGGGATCGAGGAAAAACTGTTTTTT. Protein: CASSQVSGIEEKLFF.